This is a list of T cell receptor beta chains from one sample in a study of blood T cells in healthy people across ages. TCRdb re-called the 5' RACE reads with MiXCR, one entry per CDR3 protein. The table records 550,000 to 600,000 distinct CDR3 sequences, 40% to 50% of them present only once. Sample: blood. These receptor sequences come from a man aged 80 or over in good health. Both conserved end residues are part of each CDR3. D genes are given only for firm matches. Clone sizes are given selectively: once, few, many, or a class where the clone is expanded.

V gene,clone size,J gene,D gene,CDR3 DNA,CDR3 protein
TRBV29-1,many,TRBJ2-3,-,TGCAGCGTTGAAGTGGTTGGCACAGATACGCAGTATTTT,CSVEVVGTDTQYF
TRBV25-1,few,TRBJ1-4,-,TGTGCCAGCAGTCAGGGACCCTCCGCAACTAATGAAAAACTGTTTTTT,CASSQGPSATNEKLFF
TRBV6-5,many,TRBJ1-2,-,TGTGCCAGCAGAGCGACAGTGCCTAACTATGGCTACACCTTC,CASRATVPNYGYTF
TRBV6-6,many,TRBJ1-2,-,TGTGCCAGCAGTTACAACTATGGCTACACCTTC,CASSYNYGYTF
TRBV9,few,TRBJ2-1,TRBD2,TGTGCCAGCAGCGCCTCTACCCGGACTAGCGGGAGTGGTGAGCAGTTCTTC,CASSASTRTSGSGEQFF
TRBV2,-,TRBJ2-3,-,TGTGCCAGCACTTGGGGGAACGGGGGATTCACAGATACGCAGTATTTT,CASTWGNGGFTDTQYF
TRBV7-2,few,TRBJ2-7,TRBD2,TGTGCCAGCAGCGCCGGGGGTAGCGGGAGGGGGTACGAGCAGTACTTC,CASSAGGSGRGYEQYF
TRBV5-5,few,TRBJ2-1,TRBD2,TGTGCCAGCAGCTTAGCTCCAACCGGGACTAGCGGGAGAAACAATGAGCAGTTCTTC,CASSLAPTGTSGRNNEQFF
TRBV11-2,-,TRBJ2-3,TRBD2,TGTGCCAGCAGTCGCGTGCTGCGGAGCGGGAGGGGGACGGTGGGCACAGATACGCAGTATTTT,CASSRVLRSGRGTVGTDTQYF
TRBV20-1,-,TRBJ2-3,-,TGCAGTGCTAGTGGGGGACGGGAGTGGGCAGATACGCAGTATTTT,CSASGGREWADTQYF
TRBV7-2,-,TRBJ2-7,TRBD2,TGTGCCAGCAGCTTAGGGAGCGGGACCTACGAGCAGTACTTC,CASSLGSGTYEQYF
TRBV5-1,-,TRBJ2-7,-,TGCGCCAGCAGCTTGGCCCCCGACCAGTCCTCCGAGCAGTACTTC,CASSLAPDQSSEQYF
TRBV7-2,-,TRBJ1-1,-,TGTGCCAGCAGCCGAGACCGTTTGGGGGGGGCTGAAGCTTTCTTT,CASSRDRLGGAEAFF
TRBV6-2/TRBV6-3,-,TRBJ2-4,-,TGTGCCAGCAGTCCAGGGAACCCGACATTAGCCAAAAACATTCAGTACTTC,CASSPGNPTLAKNIQYF
TRBV5-1,-,TRBJ2-1,TRBD2,TGCGCCAGCAGCTTGGGCTCTAGCGGAGTTTACAATGAGCAGTTCTTC,CASSLGSSGVYNEQFF
TRBV2,-,TRBJ2-3,TRBD2,TGTGCCAGCAGGAGGGGGTACGAGGGACTAGCGGTGGCAGATACGCAGTATTTT,CASRRGYEGLAVADTQYF
TRBV20-1,-,TRBJ2-7,-,TGTAGTGCTAGCCTCTTGACAGCTCCTACCTACGAGCAGTACTTC,CSASLLTAPTYEQYF
TRBV10-3,-,TRBJ2-2,-,TGTGCCATCAGTGGTTGGCAGGGCAACACCGGGGAGCTGTTTTTT,CAISGWQGNTGELFF
TRBV25-1,few,TRBJ2-1,TRBD2,TGTGCCAGCAGTGATACTAGCGGGGCGTCCTACAATGAGCAGTTCTTC,CASSDTSGASYNEQFF
TRBV6-5,-,TRBJ2-1,-,TGTGCCAGCAGTTCCACGGGGTCGGTGGTGAATGAGCAGTTCTTC,CASSSTGSVVNEQFF
TRBV13,-,TRBJ2-7,-,TGTGCCAGCAGCCCGCCGGGACTTAATCCCTCCTACGAGCAGTACTTC,CASSPPGLNPSYEQYF
TRBV28,-,TRBJ2-3,TRBD2,TGCGCCAGCAGTTTTGTCTTGCGGGAGCCAGGCACAGATACGCAGTATTTT,CASSFVLREPGTDTQYF
TRBV18,-,TRBJ2-6,-,TGTGCCAGCTCCGGGCTAACGACTTTAAGCTCTGGGGCCAACGTCCTGACTTTC,CASSGLTTLSSGANVLTF
TRBV7-3,-,TRBJ1-2,-,TGTGCCAGCAGCTTCGCACCGAACTATGGCTACACCTTC,CASSFAPNYGYTF
TRBV7-9,-,TRBJ1-5,-,TGTGCCAGCAGCCCACAGGATCAGCCCCAGCATTTT,CASSPQDQPQHF
TRBV6-5,few,TRBJ1-5,-,TGTGCCAGCAGTACCGGCGGGGGCAATCAGCCCCAGCATTTT,CASSTGGGNQPQHF
TRBV29-1,-,TRBJ2-2,TRBD1,TGCAGCGGGGGGACAGACGCGAACACCGGGGAGCTGTTTTTT,CSGGTDANTGELFF
TRBV5-1,few,TRBJ2-1,TRBD2,TGCGCCAGCAGCTTGGCCGGCGGGGGGCCAGCCTCCTACAATGAGCAGTTCTTC,CASSLAGGGPASYNEQFF
TRBV3-1,-,TRBJ1-2,-,TGTGCCAGCAGCCCTGGGACGGATGCCTATGGCTACACCTTC,CASSPGTDAYGYTF
TRBV10-3,-,TRBJ2-1,-,TGTGCCATCCAAATCGGATTCGGGTCTGAGCAGTTCTTC,CAIQIGFGSEQFF
TRBV3-1,-,TRBJ1-1,TRBD1,TGTGCCAGCAGCACCGTCGCGCAGGGGGACACTGAAGCTTTCTTT,CASSTVAQGDTEAFF
TRBV20-1,few,TRBJ2-1,TRBD2,TGCAGTGCCAAAACTAGCGGGAGACGCTACAATGAGCAGTTCTTC,CSAKTSGRRYNEQFF
TRBV4-1,-,TRBJ2-7,TRBD2,TGCGCCAGCAGCCAAGATGCACTAGCGGGAAGGGGTATTCAGTACTTC,CASSQDALAGRGIQYF
TRBV9,few,TRBJ1-2,TRBD1,TGTGCCAGCAGCTCAGGGACAGGTTATAACTATGGCTACACCTTC,CASSSGTGYNYGYTF
TRBV20-1,-,TRBJ1-6,-,TGCAGTGCTAGAACGGTCCCGACAGAGATGTCACCCCTCCACTTT,CSARTVPTEMSPLHF
TRBV15,-,TRBJ1-5,-,TGTGCCACCAGCAGAGAACAGGAGGGGCCCCAGCATTTT,CATSREQEGPQHF
TRBV10-3,-,TRBJ1-4,-,TGTGCCATCAGTGAGGATGGGACGGCAAATGAAAAACTGTTTTTT,CAISEDGTANEKLFF
TRBV29-1,-,TRBJ2-1,TRBD2,TGCAGCGTTGAGAAGCTAGCGGGTTGGGGTGAGCAGTTCTTC,CSVEKLAGWGEQFF
TRBV5-1,-,TRBJ2-3,-,TGCGCCAGCAGCTCCGGGAGGGGAGGGGGCGCAGATACGCAGTATTTT,CASSSGRGGGADTQYF
TRBV20-1,-,TRBJ2-6,TRBD1,TGCAGTGCTAGGAGACAGGGGGCCGGGGCCAACGTCCTGACTTTC,CSARRQGAGANVLTF
TRBV27,few,TRBJ2-5,-,TGTGCCAGCAGTTTATCGGCCCTTAGCGGGCCGGAGGGGGCCCAGTACTTC,CASSLSALSGPEGAQYF
TRBV6-2/TRBV6-3,-,TRBJ2-3,-,TGTGCCAGCAGTTACTCGAGGAACAGAAGAACAGATACGCAGTATTTT,CASSYSRNRRTDTQYF
TRBV15,few,TRBJ2-3,TRBD2,TGTGCCACCAGCAGGCGGATTAGCGGGTCCACAGATACGCAGTATTTT,CATSRRISGSTDTQYF
TRBV6-5,many,TRBJ2-7,-,TGTGCCAGCAGTCCAAATTCCTATGAGCAGTACTTC,CASSPNSYEQYF